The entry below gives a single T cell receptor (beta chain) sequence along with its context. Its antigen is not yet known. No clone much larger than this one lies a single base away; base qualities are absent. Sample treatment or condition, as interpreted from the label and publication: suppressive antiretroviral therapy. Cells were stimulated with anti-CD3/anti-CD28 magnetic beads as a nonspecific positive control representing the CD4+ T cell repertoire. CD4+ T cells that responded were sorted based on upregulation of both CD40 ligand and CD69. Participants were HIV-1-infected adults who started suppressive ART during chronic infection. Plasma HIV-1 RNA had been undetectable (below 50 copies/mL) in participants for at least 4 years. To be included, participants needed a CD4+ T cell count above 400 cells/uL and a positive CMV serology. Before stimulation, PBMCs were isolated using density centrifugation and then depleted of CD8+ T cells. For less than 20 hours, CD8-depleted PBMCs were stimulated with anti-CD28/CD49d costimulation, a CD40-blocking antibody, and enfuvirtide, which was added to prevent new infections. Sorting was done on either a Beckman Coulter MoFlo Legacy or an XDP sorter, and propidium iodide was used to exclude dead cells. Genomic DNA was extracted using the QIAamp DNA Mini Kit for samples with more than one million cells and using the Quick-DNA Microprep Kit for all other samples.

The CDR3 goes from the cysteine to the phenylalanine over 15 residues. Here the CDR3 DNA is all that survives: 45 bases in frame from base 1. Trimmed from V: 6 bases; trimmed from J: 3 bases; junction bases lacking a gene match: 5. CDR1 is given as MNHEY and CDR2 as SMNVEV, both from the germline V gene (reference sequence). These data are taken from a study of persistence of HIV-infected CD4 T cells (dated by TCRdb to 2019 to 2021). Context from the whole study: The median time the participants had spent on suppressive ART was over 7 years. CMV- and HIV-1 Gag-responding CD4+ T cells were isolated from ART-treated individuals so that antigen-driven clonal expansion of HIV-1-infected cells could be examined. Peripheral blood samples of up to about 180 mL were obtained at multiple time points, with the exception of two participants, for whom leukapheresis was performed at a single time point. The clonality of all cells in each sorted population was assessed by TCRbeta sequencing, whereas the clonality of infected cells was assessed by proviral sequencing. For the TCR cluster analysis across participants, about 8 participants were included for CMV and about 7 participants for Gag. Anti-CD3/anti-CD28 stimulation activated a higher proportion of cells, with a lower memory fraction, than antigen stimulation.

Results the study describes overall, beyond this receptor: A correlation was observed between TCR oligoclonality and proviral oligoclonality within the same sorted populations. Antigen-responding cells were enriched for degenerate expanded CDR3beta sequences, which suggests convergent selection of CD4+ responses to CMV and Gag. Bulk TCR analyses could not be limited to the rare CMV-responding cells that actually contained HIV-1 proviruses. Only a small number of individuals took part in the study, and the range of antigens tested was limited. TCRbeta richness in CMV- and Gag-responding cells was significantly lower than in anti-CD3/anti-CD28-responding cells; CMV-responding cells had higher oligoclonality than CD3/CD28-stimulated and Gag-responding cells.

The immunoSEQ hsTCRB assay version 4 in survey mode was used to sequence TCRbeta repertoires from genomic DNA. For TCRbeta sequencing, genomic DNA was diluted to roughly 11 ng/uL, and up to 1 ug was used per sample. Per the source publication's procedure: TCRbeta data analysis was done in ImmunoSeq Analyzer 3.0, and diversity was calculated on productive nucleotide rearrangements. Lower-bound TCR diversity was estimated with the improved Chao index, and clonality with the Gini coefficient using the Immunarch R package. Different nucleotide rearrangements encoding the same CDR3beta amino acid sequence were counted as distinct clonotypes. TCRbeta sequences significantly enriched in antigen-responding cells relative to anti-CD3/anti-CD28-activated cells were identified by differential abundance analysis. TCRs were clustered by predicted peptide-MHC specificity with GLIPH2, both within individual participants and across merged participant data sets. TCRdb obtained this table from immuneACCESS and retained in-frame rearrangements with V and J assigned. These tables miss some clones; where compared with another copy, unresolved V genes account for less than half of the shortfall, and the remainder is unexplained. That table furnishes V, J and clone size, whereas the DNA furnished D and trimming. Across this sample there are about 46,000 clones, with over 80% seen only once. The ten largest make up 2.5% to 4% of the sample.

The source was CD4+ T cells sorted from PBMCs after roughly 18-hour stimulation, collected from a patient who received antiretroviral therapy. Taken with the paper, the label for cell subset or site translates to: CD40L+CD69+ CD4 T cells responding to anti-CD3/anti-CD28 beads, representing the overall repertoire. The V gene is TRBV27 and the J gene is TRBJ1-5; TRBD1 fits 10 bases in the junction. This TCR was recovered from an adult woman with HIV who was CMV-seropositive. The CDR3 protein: CASRRGTGANQPQHF. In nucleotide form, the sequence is TGTGCCAGCAGGCGAGGGACAGGGGCCAATCAGCCCCAGCATTTT.